Listed here is a single T cell receptor (beta chain). This clonotype has more than one count but fewer than ten. Its cognate antigen has yet to be identified. The sample holds no much larger clone one base away, and base qualities are not on file. The record originates from a study of identical twins (dated by TCRdb to about 2016). Broadly, across the study: To test whether fetal clonotypes persist, this study deep-sequenced TCR alpha and beta repertoires from monozygotic twins, from unrelated adults of various ages, and from cord blood. To rule out contamination, replicate twin experiments were performed at different times with different library preparation protocols.

Library construction relied on 5' RACE. These reads were obtained on an Illumina HiSeq 2000. Template switching added a universal primer binding site, and the final cDNA carried a unique molecular identifier that allowed TCR cDNA molecules to be counted accurately. Specific primers in the conserved constant-segment region were used to synthesize first-strand cDNA for the TCR alpha and beta chains. To control for contamination, every cDNA library carried two barcodes: a SMART-Mk sample barcode plus Illumina barcodes. TruSeq adapter sequences, together with Illumina sample barcodes, were added in two successive PCR steps. Sequencing of the TCR alpha and beta cDNA libraries was done on the Illumina HiSeq platform using custom primers. As for the authors' bioinformatics: MiGEC processed the raw reads to extract unique molecular identifiers, while MiXCR was used to determine the CDR3 positions. For each individual, recombination models were inferred using an EM algorithm with the repgenHMM and IGoR tools. Shared clonotype analysis was performed with the tcR package in R, normalizing sharing by the product of cloneset sizes. Out-of-frame nonproductive sequences were analyzed to study raw recombination free of thymic and clonal selection effects. TCRdb redid the processing of the public reads, applying fastp at Q25 and MiXCR, and retained in-frame beta chains. One record per CDR3 amino acid sequence lists the most common genes and DNA. These V and J calls originate from TCRdb's pipeline instead of the authors' own analysis. This sample is represented by just over 500,000 distinct CDR3 sequences; less than 25% of them were singletons. Around 0.9% of the sample is in the top ten clones.

Overall study results and their limits: Out-of-frame TCR alpha sharing in monozygotic twins was systematically underestimated by recombination models, whereas sharing between unrelated individuals was in agreement with the recombination models. Excess twin sharing in beta out-of-frame sequences was weaker because fewer shared sequences lowered the signal-to-noise ratio. Fewer insertions were carried by abundant cord blood beta clonotypes; a weaker similar trend was observed in young adult naive repertoires, while no such trend was observed in memory repertoires. Zero-insertion analyses could be partly confounded by invariant T cells such as MAIT and iNKT, though diverse VJ usage argued against such confounding for most clonotypes. Because the same donors could not be followed over many years, the conclusions depended on cross-sectional statistical analysis. Compared with coincidental sharing between unrelated individuals, out-of-frame TCR alpha sequences shared between twins had an excess of sequences with low generation probability.

All donors were healthy Caucasians. The twin cohort consisted of three pairs of female monozygotic twins, all aged about 18 to 29 years. Positive isolation kits from Invitrogen were used to isolate the CD4+ and CD8+ T cell populations. The CDR3, from cysteine to phenylalanine, totals 17 residues. Left in the record is the CDR3 DNA by itself, 51 bases read in frame from the first base. V is cut by 0 bases and J by 1 base, and the space between the germline ends is 14 bases. CDR1 is given as MNHEY and CDR2 as SVGAGI, both from the germline V gene. A further study also used this sample, focusing on T cells expressing NK-cell markers. From that second study: Under 10 donors provided sorted CD3+CD56+NKG2C+, CD3+CD56+NKG2C- and CD3+CD56-NKG2C+ T-cell subsets, whose TCR beta-chain repertoires were profiled. Of the eight sequenced donors, seven were found to be HCMV-seropositive and one was found to be HCMV-seronegative. In several experiments an anti-gammadeltaTCR antibody was added to restrict sorting to alphabetaTCR-expressing T cells. In more than five donors, the dominant CD3+CD56+NKG2C+ clonotypes were found to rank among the top 10 CD8+ clonotypes and to make up roughly 1.0-8% of CD8+ T cells. Those dominant clonotypes were again the most abundant among CD3+CD56-NKG2C+ cells in a handful of donors, at about 28.3-60.1%. Whether the expanded NKG2C-expressing T cell clones were specific for HCMV antigens was left unclear. Randomly selected healthy volunteers, three men and five women, were used as the eight sequenced donors. A commercial ELISA kit detecting HCMV-specific IgG in serum was used to determine HCMV serostatus. MIGEC was used to demultiplex reads and group reads by UMI, and MiTCR was used to assemble and quantify clonotypes. Only TCR cDNA sequences supported by at least two reads were kept to exclude erroneous sequences. The tcR package was used for downstream repertoire analysis, and clonotypes were matched across fractions by CDR3 nucleotide sequence plus V segment. Antigen specificity was annotated against VDJdb with VDJmatch, allowing one amino acid substitution in CDR3.

The sample taken for sequencing was CD4+ T cells sorted from blood. This sequence originates from a woman between 18 and 29 years old in good health. The chain joins TRBV6-5 to TRBJ2-3, and the D gene may be TRBD2, 5 bases matching. The nucleotides are TGTGCCAGCAGTTACTCGGGTTTAGAGGGTCGCACAGATACGCAGTATTTT. Translated, it reads CASSYSGLEGRTDTQYF.